These 5 T cell receptor beta chains came from one sample sequenced in a study of blood T cell repertoires in COVID-19. TCRdb's copy holds only in-frame clones and misses some; the assay was immunoSEQ multiplex PCR. The top ten clones hold roughly 4% of a sample with some 88,000 clones, less than 90% of them seen once. Sequencing used peripheral blood. These receptor sequences come from a man between 60 and 75 years old with acute or convalescent COVID-19.

This clone was seen only once. V usage is TRBV10-2 and J usage is TRBJ2-1; 7 nucleotides line up with TRBD2. Germline V CDR1 and CDR2: WSHSY, SAAADI. This CDR3 is built from 15 residues. The V gene end was trimmed by 10 bases and the J gene end by 1 base; junction bases not matched to a gene: 10. As DNA, the CDR3 is TGCGCCATTTCAAAAGCGGGGTCTTCCTACAATGAGCAGTTCTTC. It codes for CAISKAGSSYNEQFF.

This chain links TRBV9 with TRBJ2-6, with 7 bases that match TRBD1. The V and J ends lost 0 bases and 1 base, in that order; junction bases with no gene match: 1. The CDR3 length is 16 residues. Germline CDR1 is SGDLS and CDR2 is YYNGEE. The CDR3 loop reads CASSVETGSGANVLTF. CDR3 nucleotides: TGTGCCAGCAGCGTAGAGACAGGGTCTGGGGCCAACGTCCTGACTTTC.

The V and J genes are TRBV6-5 and TRBJ1-2; 7 positions agree with TRBD1. This CDR3 region has 15 residues. Germline CDR1 MNHEY, CDR2 SVGAGI. V gave up 3 bases and J gave up 4 bases; unmatched junction bases: 8. The CDR3 reads CASSYQGEVTYGYTF. CDR3 coding DNA: TGTGCCAGCAGTTATCAGGGGGAGGTTACCTATGGCTACACCTTC.

This sequence joins TRBV27 and TRBJ2-4; TRBD1 aligns across 8 bases. The trim removed 7 bases at V and 7 bases at J, leaving 15 bases unmatched. CDR3 length: 16 amino acids. The germline CDR1 and CDR2 sequences are MNHEY and SMNVEV (reference sequence). The DNA for the CDR3 is TGTGCCAGCACCCCGCTGGGGCAGGGGGCGGAGAACATTCAGTACTTC. Translated, it gives CASTPLGQGAENIQYF.

The V and J genes are TRBV4-2 and TRBJ2-3; 11 bases match TRBD2. J was trimmed by 1 base and V by 7 bases; bases with no gene match: 1. In germline, CDR1 is LGHNA, CDR2 YNFKEQ. CDR3 length: 14 amino acids. This CDR3 is CASTLAGGTDTQYF. CDR3 sequence (DNA): TGTGCCAGCACACTAGCGGGGGGCACAGATACGCAGTATTTT.